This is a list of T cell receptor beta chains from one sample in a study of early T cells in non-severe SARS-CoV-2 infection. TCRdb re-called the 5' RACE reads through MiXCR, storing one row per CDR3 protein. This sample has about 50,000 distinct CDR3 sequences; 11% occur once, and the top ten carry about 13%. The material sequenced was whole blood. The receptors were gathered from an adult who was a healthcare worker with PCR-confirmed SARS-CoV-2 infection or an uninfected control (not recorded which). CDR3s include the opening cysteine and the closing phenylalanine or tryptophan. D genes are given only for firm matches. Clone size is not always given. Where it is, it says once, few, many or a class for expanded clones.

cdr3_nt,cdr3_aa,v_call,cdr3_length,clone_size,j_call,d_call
TGCAGCGTTGCACAGGTGAACACTGAAGCTTTCTTT,CSVAQVNTEAFF,TRBV29-1,12,many,TRBJ1-1,-
TGTGCCACACGCCCCCGGTGGGCGGCAGATACGCAGTATTTT,CATRPRWAADTQYF,TRBV2,14,-,TRBJ2-3,-
TGTGCCAGCAGCTTAGCAGGGAACTATGGCTACACCTTC,CASSLAGNYGYTF,TRBV7-9,13,few,TRBJ1-2,-
TGCGCCAGCAGCCAAGGGGATATTGAGCAGTTCTTC,CASSQGDIEQFF,TRBV4-1,12,many,TRBJ2-1,-
TGTGCCAGCCACCCTTCGGGGAATTCACCCCTCCACTTT,CASHPSGNSPLHF,TRBV6-6,13,many,TRBJ1-6,-
TGTGCCAGCAGCGGGCGACAGGGGGCGAACACCGGGGAGCTGTTTTTT,CASSGRQGANTGELFF,TRBV7-2,16,many,TRBJ2-2,TRBD1
TGTGCCAGCGGATCGGGCGAGCAGTACTTC,CASGSGEQYF,TRBV28,10,-,TRBJ2-7,-
TGCAGTGCTAGAGGGCAGAGTTTCTACGAGCAGTACTTC,CSARGQSFYEQYF,TRBV20-1,13,-,TRBJ2-7,-
TGTGCCAGTCGTGTTGTAGAAAACACTGAAGCTTTCTTT,CASRVVENTEAFF,TRBV6-2/TRBV6-3,13,many,TRBJ1-1,-
TGTGCCAGCAGCCTACGCCCGTGGACAGGGGGCTCCTACGAGCAGTACTTC,CASSLRPWTGGSYEQYF,TRBV7-8,17,few,TRBJ2-7,TRBD1
TGTGCCAGCAGCTTAGTTGGGGGAGGAGAGACCCAGTACTTC,CASSLVGGGETQYF,TRBV7-6,14,few,TRBJ2-5,-
TGTGCCAGCAGTCGACAGGAGAACACTGAAGCTTTCTTT,CASSRQENTEAFF,TRBV7-8,13,many,TRBJ1-1,-
TGTGCCAGCAGCCCCCGCCGGGAAACCTACGAGCAGTACTTC,CASSPRRETYEQYF,TRBV7-8,14,many,TRBJ2-7,-
TGCAGTGCTAGAGATGGGACAGGGGCTCAATCACCCCTCCACTTT,CSARDGTGAQSPLHF,TRBV20-1,15,few,TRBJ1-6,TRBD1
TGTGCCAGCAGCCGGGACAGGGGCCACAATGAGCAGTTCTTC,CASSRDRGHNEQFF,TRBV7-3,14,many,TRBJ2-1,TRBD1
TGTGCCAGTTCCTCCACGATCGGTGAGCAGTTCTTC,CASSSTIGEQFF,TRBV11-3,12,many,TRBJ2-1,-
TGTGCCATCGGGTGGAACGTGTCCAAAAACATTCAGTACTTC,CAIGWNVSKNIQYF,TRBV10-3,14,few,TRBJ2-4,-
TGTGCCAGCAGCTTGCGCGGGCAGGACACAGATACGCAGTATTTT,CASSLRGQDTDTQYF,TRBV7-9,15,many,TRBJ2-3,-
TGTGCCAGCAGTGATTGGCAGGGAGATTCACCCCTCCACTTT,CASSDWQGDSPLHF,TRBV6-1,14,few,TRBJ1-6,-
TGCGCCAGCAGCGGACAAGGAGGGACCGGGGAGCTGTTTTTT,CASSGQGGTGELFF,TRBV5-1,14,many,TRBJ2-2,-
TGCAGTGCTAGAGTCATCCAGGGTTCGGCCCAGCATTTT,CSARVIQGSAQHF,TRBV20-1,13,many,TRBJ1-5,-
TGTGCCAGCAGTTCCCTTGGTGGGCTAGCGGGAGGGCCCGCGGTTGGCAATGAGCAGTTCTTC,CASSSLGGLAGGPAVGNEQFF,TRBV6-2/TRBV6-3,21,-,TRBJ2-1,TRBD2
TGTGCCAGCACCCAGATAAAGAATAACAACTATGGCTACACCTTC,CASTQIKNNNYGYTF,TRBV6-2/TRBV6-3,15,many,TRBJ1-2,-